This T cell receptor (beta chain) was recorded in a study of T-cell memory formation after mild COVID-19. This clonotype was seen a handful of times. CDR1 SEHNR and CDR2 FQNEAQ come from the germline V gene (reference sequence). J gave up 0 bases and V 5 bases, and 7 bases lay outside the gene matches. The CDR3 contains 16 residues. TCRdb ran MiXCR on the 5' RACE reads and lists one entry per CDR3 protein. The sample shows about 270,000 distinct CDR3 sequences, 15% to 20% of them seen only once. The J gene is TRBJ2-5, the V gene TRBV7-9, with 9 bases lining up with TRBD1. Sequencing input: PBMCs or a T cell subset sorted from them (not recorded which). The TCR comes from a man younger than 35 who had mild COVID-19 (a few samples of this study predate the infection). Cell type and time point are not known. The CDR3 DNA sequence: TGTGCCAGCAGCCCAGTGACAGGGGGGTACCAAGAGACCCAGTACTTC. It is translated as CASSPVTGGYQETQYF.